The present T cell receptor beta chain was sequenced within a study of early T cells in non-severe SARS-CoV-2 infection. About the study: The input, bulk RNA from unsorted whole blood, was sequenced, and chains were unpaired. General study points: VDJdb matches were skewed toward anti-spike CD8 T cell responses.

Points on this clonotype: The target antigen is unknown.

The CDR3 extends over 14 amino acids. Germline V CDR1 and CDR2: MDHEN, SYDVKM. The V segment lost 6 bases and the J segment 3 bases; nucleotides outside the gene matches: 6. The protocol attached unique molecular identifiers to individual cDNA molecules. A single record per CDR3 protein comes from TCRdb applying MiXCR to the 5' RACE reads. The data contain some 64,000 distinct CDR3 sequences, about 13% of them singletons. This clonotype originated in an adult who was a healthcare worker with PCR-confirmed SARS-CoV-2 infection or an uninfected control (not recorded which). The gene calls are TRBV28 and TRBJ2-5; the match to TRBD1 covers 8 bases. Sequenced: whole blood. The CDR3 loop reads CASRLQGGKETQYF. The CDR3 DNA follows: TGTGCCAGCAGATTACAGGGGGGTAAAGAGACCCAGTACTTC. The complete variable domain, with remaining parts taken from reference TRBV28 and TRBJ2-5, reads DVKVTQSSRYLVKRTGEKVFLECVQDMDHENMFWYRQDPGLGLRLIYFSYDVKMKEKGDIPEGYSVSREKKERFSLILESASTNQTSMYLCASRLQGGKETQYFGPGTRLLVL.